This is a list of T cell receptor beta chains from one sample in a study of T cells after yellow fever vaccination. TCRdb called the 5' RACE reads again in MiXCR, with one record for every CDR3 protein. The sample includes about 580,000 distinct CDR3 sequences, less than 20% of them seen just once. Sequenced here: PBMCs, sampled less than 6 days after the first yellow fever vaccination. The receptors originated from a man aged 18 to 29 who received the YFV17D yellow fever vaccine. The CDR3 runs from the conserved cysteine through the conserved F or W. Fields, in order: J gene, V gene, CDR3 protein.

>TRBJ2-2|TRBV5-4
CASSLTSSGELFF
>TRBJ2-3|TRBV6-1
CASSEGLGRGGTDTQYF
>TRBJ2-1|TRBV4-3
CASSQGPGQEYNEQFF
>TRBJ1-6|TRBV6-1
CASRINPNSPLHF
>TRBJ2-1|TRBV19
CASSIQGQGDNEQFF
>TRBJ2-1|TRBV7-9
CASSPGQGVTNEQFF
>TRBJ2-3|TRBV5-6
CASRLKRSWETDTQYF
>TRBJ1-3|TRBV11-2
CASSSQGVNTIYF
>TRBJ1-1|TRBV12-3/TRBV12-4
CASSKGAIEAFF
>TRBJ1-4|TRBV12-3/TRBV12-4
CASSLRQGGNEKLFF
>TRBJ2-2|TRBV4-3
CASSQDRQGKTGELFF
>TRBJ2-2|TRBV12-3/TRBV12-4
CASSLGRIRTGELFF